A selection of T cell receptor beta chains follows, all from one sample in a study of T cells expressing NK-cell markers. From its re-call of the 5' RACE reads, TCRdb lists each CDR3 protein once, without DNA. In total, the table holds hundreds of thousands of distinct CDR3 sequences. Specimen: blood T cells: a sorted CD56 or NKG2C T cell subset, CD4+ or CD8+ T cells, or bulk PBMC T cells (not recorded which). The origin of the receptors is a young man in good health. CDR3s include the opening cysteine and the closing phenylalanine or tryptophan. The order of the fields is J gene, V gene, CDR3 protein.

J: TRBJ2-7; V: TRBV11-2; CDR3: CASSPGVGTSGYEQYF
J: TRBJ2-7; V: TRBV20-1; CDR3: CSAEDSVLYEQYF
J: TRBJ1-3; V: TRBV7-8; CDR3: CASSVGRAGITGNTIYF
J: TRBJ2-1; V: TRBV20-1; CDR3: CSARASGSPLQFF
J: TRBJ2-5; V: TRBV28; CDR3: CASSLGLGGTQYF
J: TRBJ2-1; V: TRBV7-6; CDR3: CASSLAGSGRLNLYNEQFF
J: TRBJ2-1; V: TRBV28; CDR3: CASNQRQSYNEQFF
J: TRBJ1-6; V: TRBV12-3/TRBV12-4; CDR3: CASSWGGGSPLHF
J: TRBJ1-1; V: TRBV30; CDR3: CAYQTGTGMNTEAFF
J: TRBJ2-7; V: TRBV6-5; CDR3: CASSYSKNSYEQYF
J: TRBJ2-3; V: TRBV5-1; CDR3: CASSPGGQRTDTQYF
J: TRBJ2-2; V: TRBV29-1; CDR3: CSAGVGGKNTGELFF
J: TRBJ1-2; V: TRBV29-1; CDR3: CSVVGGIGGYTF
J: TRBJ1-1; V: TRBV11-3; CDR3: CASSPSWGSTEAFF
J: TRBJ2-5; V: TRBV12-3/TRBV12-4; CDR3: CASSFGLLADDDKETQYF
J: TRBJ1-3; V: TRBV27; CDR3: CASSLRETGNTIYF
J: TRBJ2-3; V: TRBV4-2; CDR3: CASSQEFRLERDTSTDTQYF
J: TRBJ2-7; V: TRBV7-9; CDR3: CASSLGWAEQYF
J: TRBJ2-1; V: TRBV20-1; CDR3: CSAANQGSRSYNEQFF
J: TRBJ1-5; V: TRBV6-2/TRBV6-3; CDR3: CASSYRRTGESQPQHF
J: TRBJ2-3; V: TRBV18; CDR3: CASSPPTSGIWADTQYF
J: TRBJ2-5; V: TRBV12-3/TRBV12-4; CDR3: CASSFGGRVGQETQYF
J: TRBJ2-7; V: TRBV4-1; CDR3: CASSYEVQSGTSSYEQYF